Below are 27 T cell receptor beta chains sequenced from a single sample in a study of OX40 agonist ivuxolimab in advanced cancers. Assay: immunoSEQ multiplex PCR; the TCRdb copy retains only in-frame clones and omits some. Of some 50,000 clones listed, approximately 80% were seen once; the top ten hold about 6.4%. This specimen consisted of CD4+ or CD8+ T cells sorted from blood, obtained in a trial of the OX40 agonist ivuxolimab. The receptors shown here come from an adult with an advanced solid tumor such as melanoma, head and neck, liver or kidney cancer.

J is TRBJ2-2 and V is TRBV28; no firm D call. V lost 6 bases and J lost 4, with 12 bases in between. Germline assignment: CDR1 MDHEN and CDR2 SYDVKM. CDR3 length equals 14 residues. The CDR3, as DNA: TGTGCCAGCAGCCCACTTCGTTCCACCGGGGAGCTGTTTTTT. It is translated as CASSPLRSTGELFF. The complete variable domain, with remaining parts taken from reference TRBV28 and TRBJ2-2, reads DVKVTQSSRYLVKRTGEKVFLECVQDMDHENMFWYRQDPGLGLRLIYFSYDVKMKEKGDIPEGYSVSREKKERFSLILESASTNQTSMYLCASSPLRSTGELFFGEGSRLTVL.

This chain joins TRBV14 and TRBJ2-7; D is uncertain. The V gene's germline CDR1 is SGHDN and CDR2 FVKESK. Trimming removed 2 bases at V and 0 bases at J, with 11 bases between. The CDR3 length is 15 residues. The CDR3 nucleotides are TGTGCCAGCAGCCAATTCGTCGTAGCCTCCTACGAGCAGTACTTC. It is translated as CASSQFVVASYEQYF. Based on the CDR3 plus reference TRBV14 and TRBJ2-7, the full variable domain is EAGVTQFPSHSVIEKGQTVTLRCDPISGHDNLYWYRRVMGKEIKFLLHFVKESKQDESGMPNNRFLAERTGGTYSTLKVQPAELEDSGVYFCASSQFVVASYEQYFGPGTRLTVT.

The chain carries TRBV5-1 and TRBJ2-5; 13 nucleotides align to TRBD2. The CDR3 sequence is 20 residues long. J gave up 1 base and V 1 base, and 13 bases lay outside the gene matches. In germline, CDR1 is SGHRS, CDR2 YFSETQ. Here the CDR3 reads CASSLMGLAGSTVFQETQYF. The CDR3 bases are TGCGCCAGCAGCTTGATGGGACTAGCGGGAAGCACAGTATTCCAAGAGACCCAGTACTTC.

The CDR3 DNA reads TGTGCCATTACGGACGATTCGACAACTAATGAAAAACTGTTTTTT. Protein: CAITDDSTTNEKLFF. The chain couples TRBV2 to TRBJ1-4; D is uncertain. V was pared by 10 bases and J by 0 bases, with 15 bases between. The CDR3 covers 15 residues. CDR1 is SNHLY and CDR2 is FYNNEI in the germline V gene.

This clone turned up a few times. V is TRBV6-5 and J is TRBJ1-2, with D possibly being TRBD1 (6 bases). The CDR3 sequence is 12 residues long. V lost 6 bases and J 6 bases, leaving 11 bases between the germline ends. The germline V gene encodes CDR1 MNHEY and CDR2 SVGAGI. The CDR3 loop is CASSFPGDGYTF. The CDR3 DNA is TGTGCCAGCAGCTTTCCAGGGGATGGCTACACCTTC.

V gene TRBV7-2 combines with J gene TRBJ1-2, with D hard to call. The CDR3 contains 13 residues. V gave up 1 base and J gave up 2 bases, with 5 bases separating them. Germline V gives CDR1 SGHTA, CDR2 FQGNSA. CDR3 DNA: TGTGCCAGCAGCTTAGTGGGGAACTATGGCTACACCTTC. The encoded protein is CASSLVGNYGYTF.

The rearrangement joins TRBV11-2 to TRBJ2-3, with D possibly called TRBD1 or TRBD2 (5 bases each). Germline V gives CDR1 SGHAT, CDR2 FQNNGV. This CDR3 comprises 15 residues. Trimming shortened V by 1 base and J by 3 bases, and 11 bases separated the two germline ends. The chain's CDR3 is CASSLVGEVTDTQYF. The CDR3 DNA is TGTGCCAGCAGCTTAGTGGGGGAAGTGACAGATACGCAGTATTTT.

In its sample, this clone was seen once. The chain couples TRBV6-1 to TRBJ1-1; D is undetermined. This CDR3 is 16 amino acids long. Trimming cost V 4 bases and J 0 bases, with 15 bases left between them. Germline loops: CDR1 MNHNS, CDR2 SASEGT. CDR3 sequence: CASSVRQLSMNTEAFF. The CDR3, as DNA: TGTGCCAGCAGTGTTCGTCAGCTTTCCATGAACACTGAAGCTTTCTTT.

The V gene is TRBV2, the J gene TRBJ2-1; D is perhaps TRBD1 (5 bases). Trimming pared 5 bases from V and 4 bases from J, leaving 12 bases between. The CDR3 totals 14 residues. Germline values: CDR1 SNHLY, CDR2 FYNNEI. The CDR3 sequence: CASSIRVGYNEQFF. The CDR3 DNA follows: TGTGCCAGCAGTATCAGGGTTGGGTACAATGAGCAGTTCTTC.

This chain links TRBV11-2 with TRBJ2-2; D unresolved. CDR3 size: 13 residues. Germline V gene data show CDR1 as SGHAT and CDR2 as FQNNGV. The V end was cut by 0 bases, the J end by 4 bases, with 3 bases between. DNA of the CDR3: TGTGCCAGCAGCTTAGAAATCACCGGGGAGCTGTTTTTT. As protein: CASSLEITGELFF.

The V and J genes are TRBV7-9 and TRBJ1-2, with D possibly being TRBD1 (6 bases). Germline V gene sequence: CDR1 SEHNR, CDR2 FQNEAQ (reference sequence). Trimming pared 0 bases from V and 3 bases from J, leaving 14 bases between. There are 16 residues in the CDR3. The CDR3, as DNA: TGTGCCAGCAGCTTAGCTACGACAGGAGCCCACTATGGCTACACCTTC. Translation gives CASSLATTGAHYGYTF. Full variable domain (rest looked up from reference TRBV7-9 and TRBJ1-2): DTGVSQNPRHKITKRGQNVTFRCDPISEHNRLYWYRQTLGQGPEFLTYFQNEAQLEKSRLLSDRFSAERPKGSFSTLEIQRTEQGDSAMYLCASSLATTGAHYGYTFGSGTRLTVV.

The chain carries TRBV29-1 and TRBJ1-2; no clear D. CDR3 length: 12 residues. V dropped 7 bases and J dropped 5 bases, with 14 bases sitting between them. CDR1 is SQVTM, CDR2 ANQGSEA, per germline. The CDR3 here is CSAHGESYGYTF. For the CDR3, the DNA is TGCAGCGCCCACGGCGAGAGTTATGGCTACACCTTC.

V and J are TRBV27 and TRBJ2-1; weak D call: TRBD1 (5 bases). Trimming left V 3 bases short and J 6 bases short, with 9 bases between. Germline-derived CDR1 and CDR2 are MNHEY and SMNVEV (reference sequence). The CDR3 loop spans 13 amino acids. The chain's CDR3 is CASSLVGVNEQFF. The CDR3 nucleotides are TGTGCCAGCAGTTTGGTAGGGGTCAATGAGCAGTTCTTC.

CDR3 in DNA: TGTGCCAGCAGTCCAAGGGGGGGATCATACAATGAGCAGTTCTTC. Its translation: CASSPRGGSYNEQFF. This chain uses TRBV11-3 with TRBJ2-1, with a weak D call TRBD2 (7 bases). Germline V gene data show CDR1 as SGHNT and CDR2 as YENEEA. The CDR3 covers 15 residues. Trimming stripped 6 bases from V and 4 bases from J, with 16 bases between.

This clone has just one count. The V gene is TRBV7-9, the J gene TRBJ1-1, with D possibly TRBD1 on 6 matching bases. The CDR3 runs to 15 residues. The ends were cut back, 5 bases at V and 0 bases at J, with 13 bases in the middle. CDR1 is SEHNR, CDR2 FQNEAQ, per germline (reference sequence). CDR3 DNA: TGTGCCAGCAGCCCCGCCCAGGGGCTGAACACTGAAGCTTTCTTT. Translated: CASSPAQGLNTEAFF.

The chain couples TRBV7-2 to TRBJ2-2; possible D gene TRBD1, 5 bases. The germline gives CDR1 SGHTA, CDR2 FQGNSA. Deletions cut 3 bases from V and 4 bases from J, with 9 bases between. The CDR3 sequence is 14 residues long. The DNA of the CDR3 is TGTGCCAGCAGCTTGGGGCAATTCACCGGGGAGCTGTTTTTT. Its protein is CASSLGQFTGELFF.

This clone occurred a few times. J is TRBJ1-4 and V is TRBV4-3; D is possibly TRBD1 (6 bases). CDR3 length: 17 residues. V was pared by 0 bases and J by 2 bases, with 13 bases between. From germline, CDR1 is LGHNA and CDR2 YSLEER. CDR3 amino acids: CASSQDGRGDTNEKLFF. DNA for the CDR3: TGCGCCAGCAGCCAAGATGGGAGGGGGGACACTAATGAAAAACTGTTTTTT.

This clone was detected once. The V and J genes are TRBV23-1 and TRBJ1-4; D is ambiguous. TRBV23-1 is designated an ORF whose function remains uncertain. This CDR3 spans 14 amino acids. V lost 7 bases and J 0 bases, leaving 9 bases between the germline ends. The CDR3, as DNA: TGCGCCAGCACTGGCCCATCAACTAATGAAAAACTGTTTTTT. It yields the protein CASTGPSTNEKLFF.

The CDR3 loop reads CASSLLAGELYNEQFF. The DNA for the CDR3 is TGCGCCAGCAGCCTTTTAGCGGGGGAATTATACAATGAGCAGTTCTTC. This sequence joins TRBV4-1 and TRBJ2-1; 9 bases align to TRBD2. Germline assignment: CDR1 MGHRA and CDR2 YSYEKL. The V segment lost 4 bases and the J segment 4 bases; nucleotides outside the gene matches: 8. This CDR3 spans 16 amino acids.

Only one count was recorded for this clone. V is TRBV9 and J is TRBJ2-2; no definite D call. CDR1 SGDLS and CDR2 YYNGEE come from the germline V gene. The CDR3 has 11 amino acids. The V end was cut by 3 bases, the J end by 6 bases, with 3 bases between. CDR3 in DNA: TGTGCCAGCAGCGCCGCCGGGGAGCTGTTTTTT. Translating it yields CASSAAGELFF.

This clone was recorded only once. The chain carries TRBV4-1 and TRBJ2-1; the D gene is possibly TRBD2 (6 bases). The CDR3 has 14 residues. V was cut by 4 bases and J by 10 bases, with 17 bases left in between. Germline CDR1 and CDR2: MGHRA and YSYEKL. The CDR3 loop reads CASSPGRGGYEQFF. CDR3 sequence (DNA): TGCGCCAGCAGCCCCGGTCGCGGAGGGTACGAGCAGTTCTTC.

J is TRBJ2-5 and V is TRBV7-8; D perhaps matches TRBD2 (5 bases). CDR1 SGHVS and CDR2 FQNEAQ come from the germline V gene. There are 16 residues in the CDR3. V was clipped by 2 bases and J by 0 bases, with 13 bases between them. CDR3 nucleotides: TGTGCCAGCAGCTTAACAAGGGCCGGGGACCAAGAGACCCAGTACTTC. It codes for CASSLTRAGDQETQYF.

The chain couples TRBV7-6 to TRBJ2-6, with D perhaps being TRBD1 or TRBD2 (6 bases each). Trimming removed 5 bases at V and 2 bases at J, with 16 bases between. The CDR3 loop spans 17 amino acids. Germline assignment: CDR1 SGHVS and CDR2 FNYEAQ. The CDR3 loop is CASSLLGGEAGANVLTF. The CDR3 nucleotides read TGTGCCAGCAGCCTACTGGGGGGCGAAGCTGGGGCCAACGTCCTGACTTTC.

The genes are TRBV5-6 and TRBJ2-3; D not certain. Germline lookup yields CDR1 SGHDT and CDR2 YYEEEE. CDR3 length: 11 amino acids. Deletions cut 0 bases from V and 5 bases from J, with 1 base between. CDR3 coding DNA: TGTGCCAGCAGCTTGGTAGATACGCAGTATTTT. It is translated as CASSLVDTQYF.

J is TRBJ2-1 and V is TRBV28, with D possibly called TRBD1 or TRBD2 (6 bases each). The CDR3 contains 12 residues. Germline CDR1 and CDR2: MDHEN and SYDVKM. V lost 10 bases and J lost 5, with 12 bases in between. The CDR3 DNA follows: TGTGCCATCCTTGGGGGGCACAATGAGCAGTTCTTC. Translating gives CAILGGHNEQFF.

In this sample, this clone turned up many times. The rearrangement links TRBV6-1 to TRBJ2-7; 7 positions agree with TRBD1. Unmatched junction bases numbered 3, after V lost 3 bases and J lost 1 base. CDR3 length equals 14 residues. CDR1 MNHNS and CDR2 SASEGT come from the germline V gene. CDR3 bases: TGTGCCAGCAGTGAGACAGGGTCATCCTACGAGCAGTACTTC. This gives the protein CASSETGSSYEQYF.

V and J are TRBV10-3 and TRBJ2-1; D is undetermined. The germline CDR1 and CDR2 sequences are ENHRY and SYGVKD. The V gene lost 6 bases and the J gene lost 9 bases, with 15 bases spanning the gap. The CDR3 extends over 13 amino acids. CDR3 loop: CAIRTPAHGEQFF. For the CDR3, the DNA is TGTGCCATCAGGACCCCAGCTCATGGTGAGCAGTTCTTC.